This is a list of T cell receptor beta chains from one sample in a study of identifying expanded T cells in peripheral blood. TCRdb keeps only in-frame clones here, not all; method: immunoSEQ multiplex PCR. The sample lists 97,000 or so clones; 88% were seen once. Sequencing was performed on blood. All receptors derive from a person aged 18-70 years in good health. Both conserved end residues are part of each CDR3. Fields, in order: D gene, J gene, V gene, clone size, CDR3 protein, CDR3 DNA. The D gene is left open where the match is weak. Part of the rows lack a size; the others show once, few, many or a class for expanded clones.

- TRBJ2-7 TRBV5-6 - CASSLDGGTSYEQYF TGTGCCAGCAGCTTGGATGGGGGCACCTCCTACGAGCAGTACTTC
TRBD2 TRBJ2-7 TRBV7-2 - CASSLVPSGSRASYEQYF TGTGCCAGCAGCTTAGTCCCTAGCGGGAGTAGAGCCTCCTACGAGCAGTACTTC
- TRBJ1-2 TRBV9 - CASSPTDGYGYTF TGTGCCAGCAGCCCCACGGACGGGTATGGCTACACCTTC
- TRBJ1-5 TRBV5-1 - CASSLEGSNQPQHF TGCGCCAGCAGCTTGGAGGGAAGCAATCAGCCCCAGCATTTT
- TRBJ2-3 TRBV12-5 - CASGLVRGLHTDTQYF TGTGCTAGTGGTTTGGTCAGGGGACTCCACACAGATACGCAGTATTTT
- TRBJ1-2 TRBV9 - CASNRGDNYGYTF TGTGCCAGCAATCGTGGGGATAACTATGGCTACACCTTC
- TRBJ1-6 TRBV30 - CAFTQGLSSPLHF TGTGCCTTTACCCAGGGTCTGAGTTCACCCCTCCACTTT
- TRBJ1-1 TRBV7-8 - CASSPGLGQGFF TGTGCCAGCAGCCCGGGATTGGGGCAAGGTTTCTTT
TRBD1 TRBJ2-5 TRBV7-6 few CATARGRQETQYF TGTGCCACAGCGAGGGGGCGCCAAGAGACCCAGTACTTC
- TRBJ2-5 TRBV5-1 - CASSFGADETQYF TGCGCCAGCAGCTTCGGGGCGGATGAGACCCAGTACTTC
- TRBJ2-7 TRBV30 - CAWSRGYEQYF TGTGCCTGGAGCCGCGGCTACGAGCAGTACTTC
TRBD2 TRBJ2-3 TRBV7-6 - CASSPNSGSTDTQYF TGTGCCAGCAGCCCTAATAGCGGGAGTACAGATACGCAGTATTTT
- TRBJ1-5 TRBV28 - CASSLIGSQPQHF TGTGCCAGCAGTTTGATAGGGAGTCAGCCCCAGCATTTT
- TRBJ2-7 TRBV7-9 once CASSQQGSPTYEQYF TGTGCCAGCAGCCAACAAGGGTCTCCTACCTACGAGCAGTACTTC
- TRBJ1-2 TRBV7-9 - CASSFERSAGTYGYTF TGTGCCAGCAGCTTTGAACGGAGCGCGGGAACCTATGGCTACACCTTC
TRBD1 TRBJ1-2 TRBV28 - CASSLFRGQSYGYTF TGTGCCAGCAGTTTATTCAGGGGGCAATCGTATGGCTACACCTTC
- TRBJ2-2 TRBV7-3 - CASSLSNSGLTGELFF TGTGCCAGCAGCTTAAGTAATAGCGGCCTCACCGGGGAGCTGTTTTTT
- TRBJ2-5 TRBV7-2 - CASSLGGTGPRAQYF TGTGCCAGCAGCTTAGGCGGGACGGGGCCAAGGGCCCAGTACTTC
- TRBJ1-5 TRBV6-6 few CASSAGTLNQPQHF TGTGCCAGCAGCGCAGGGACCCTCAATCAGCCCCAGCATTTT
- TRBJ1-1 TRBV6-5 - CASLGWQGQNTEAFF TGTGCCAGCCTCGGGTGGCAGGGGCAAAACACTGAAGCTTTCTTT
- TRBJ2-5 TRBV28 - CASSNRQKETQYF TGTGCCAGCAGTAATCGACAGAAAGAGACCCAGTACTTC
- TRBJ2-7 TRBV10-3 - CAISESGRGPSYEQYF TGTGCCATCAGTGAGTCGGGAAGGGGCCCCTCCTACGAGCAGTACTTC
- TRBJ2-3 TRBV9 - CASSAGVRDTQYF TGTGCCAGCAGCGCGGGCGTCAGAGATACGCAGTATTTT
TRBD1 TRBJ1-1 TRBV30 - CAWNRGNTEAFF TGTGCCTGGAACAGGGGGAACACTGAAGCTTTCTTT
TRBD2 TRBJ2-3 TRBV9 - CASSATYTSGGADTQYF TGTGCCAGCAGCGCAACATATACTAGCGGGGGGGCAGATACGCAGTATTTT
- TRBJ2-1 TRBV7-9 - CASSLALKGFNEQFF TGTGCCAGCAGCTTAGCGCTAAAAGGGTTCAATGAGCAGTTCTTC
- TRBJ2-4 TRBV5-6 - CASSLLGSTLLAKNIQYF TGTGCCAGCAGCTTGTTAGGGTCAACCCTCCTAGCCAAAAACATTCAGTACTTC
- TRBJ2-5 TRBV19 - CASSIGLAQSFNQETQYF TGTGCCAGTAGTATAGGCTTAGCACAGTCCTTTAACCAAGAGACCCAGTACTTC
- TRBJ1-1 TRBV30 few CAWSVLRDYEAFF TGTGCCTGGAGTGTACTTCGGGACTATGAAGCTTTCTTT
TRBD1 TRBJ1-1 TRBV7-3 - CASSSDRANTEAFF TGTGCCAGCAGCTCGGACAGGGCGAACACTGAAGCTTTCTTT
TRBD1 TRBJ1-2 TRBV27 - CASSFFAGGSGYTF TGTGCCAGCAGTTTTTTCGCAGGGGGCTCTGGCTACACCTTC
- TRBJ1-2 TRBV5-1 - CASSLGQELSTF TGCGCCAGCAGCTTGGGACAGGAATTAAGTACCTTC
- TRBJ2-5 TRBV5-1 few CASSQARNSETQYF TGCGCCAGCTCGCAGGCTAGGAACAGTGAGACCCAGTACTTC
TRBD1 TRBJ2-7 TRBV11-3 - CASSLTGQGLYEQYF TGTGCCAGCAGCTTAACGGGACAGGGATTGTACGAGCAGTACTTC
- TRBJ1-2 TRBV18 - CASSPSTEYDGYTF TGTGCCAGCTCACCATCAACAGAGTACGATGGCTACACCTTC
TRBD2 TRBJ2-1 TRBV11-2 once CASSPWEGTYNEQFF TGTGCCAGCAGCCCTTGGGAGGGGACTTACAATGAGCAGTTCTTC
- TRBJ2-2 TRBV29-1 - CSVRSGWTGELFF TGCAGCGTCCGGAGCGGATGGACCGGGGAGCTGTTTTTT
- TRBJ2-7 TRBV10-3 - CAITADGDEQYF TGTGCCATCACCGCGGATGGCGACGAGCAGTACTTC
- TRBJ2-5 TRBV5-6 - CASSLGPGTQETQYF TGTGCCAGCAGCTTGGGACCAGGGACCCAAGAGACCCAGTACTTC